The 9 T cell receptor beta chains listed next were all sequenced from one sample in a study of blood T cell repertoires in COVID-19. Sequencing used immunoSEQ multiplex PCR; TCRdb keeps in-frame clones, though not all of them. The table has some 160,000 clones, approximately 84% seen once; the top ten hold 2.5% to 3%. The sample consisted of peripheral blood. The receptor set was obtained from a woman of 80 years or more with COVID-19, enrolled during active disease.

This clone has just one count. The chain links TRBV2 to TRBJ2-1, with 10 nucleotides matching TRBD2. The CDR3 contains 13 residues. Trimming took 11 bases from V and 4 from J; bases not matched to a gene: 5. Germline lookup yields CDR1 SNHLY and CDR2 FYNNEI. CDR3 nucleotides: TGTGCCGTCAGACTAGCGGGTTACAATGAGCAGTTCTTC. This translates into CAVRLAGYNEQFF.

The genes are TRBV19 and TRBJ2-1; TRBD2 agrees at 11 bases. The germline CDR1 and CDR2 sequences are LNHDA and SQIVND (reference sequence). With V trimmed by 5 bases and J by 9 bases, 9 bases remained unmatched. There are 15 residues in the CDR3. The DNA of the CDR3 is TGTGCCAGTAGTTTCTTAGCGGGGGGGCTAGTTGAGCAGTTCTTC. It translates to CASSFLAGGLVEQFF.

The chain joins TRBV18 to TRBJ1-1; 8 nucleotides agree with TRBD1. Trimming took 2 bases from V and 12 from J; bases not matched to a gene: 20. The CDR3 is made up of 17 amino acids. Germline CDR1 is KGHSH and CDR2 is LQKENI. The CDR3 loop reads CASSPLGDRSLSGGTFF. CDR3 DNA sequence: TGTGCCAGCTCACCATTAGGGGACAGGTCGCTAAGTGGTGGAACTTTCTTT. The full variable domain, with the rest looked up from reference TRBV18 and TRBJ1-1, is NAGVMQNPRHLVRRRGQEARLRCSPMKGHSHVYWYRQLPEEGLKFMVYLQKENIIDESGMPKERFSAEFPKEGPSILRIQQVVRGDSAAYFCASSPLGDRSLSGGTFFGQGTRLTVV.

The rearrangement uses TRBV2 and TRBJ1-2; 10 nucleotides agree with TRBD1. The junction had 9 bases not matched to a gene; V was cut back by 6 bases and J by 8 bases. The CDR3 extends over 14 amino acids. The germline gives CDR1 SNHLY, CDR2 FYNNEI. The CDR3, as DNA: TGTGCCAGCAGAGGACAGGGGGGAAGTCGGGGCTACACCTTC. Protein product: CASRGQGGSRGYTF.

The genes are TRBV2 and TRBJ1-2; D perhaps matches TRBD1 (5 bases). The ends were cut back, 6 bases at V and 4 bases at J, with 9 bases in the middle. Germline CDR1 reads SNHLY; CDR2 reads FYNNEI. The CDR3 runs 12 residues. Here the CDR3 DNA reads TGTGCCAGCAGAGTTGACAGCTATGGCTACACCTTC. It yields the protein CASRVDSYGYTF.

The V gene is TRBV5-1, the J gene TRBJ1-2, with D hard to call. Trimming removed 6 bases at V and 8 bases at J, with 11 bases between. The CDR3 covers 11 residues. CDR1 SGHRS and CDR2 YFSETQ come from the germline V gene. CDR3 sequence (DNA): TGCGCCAGCACAGACCTGACAGGCTACACCTTC. It codes for CASTDLTGYTF.

The chain joins TRBV9 to TRBJ2-7; 11 bases are a match to TRBD2. This CDR3 contains 20 residues. Trimming cost V 0 bases and J 0 bases; bases outside gene matches: 14. Per the germline V gene, CDR1 is SGDLS and CDR2 is YYNGEE. The CDR3 protein is CASSVAGTSGEALSSYEQYF. CDR3 nucleotide sequence: TGTGCCAGCAGCGTAGCAGGGACTAGCGGAGAAGCCTTAAGCTCCTACGAGCAGTACTTC.

V and J are TRBV18 and TRBJ1-4, with D possibly being TRBD1 (5 bases). The germline V gene has CDR1 KGHSH and CDR2 LQKENI. This CDR3 is 13 amino acids long. V lost 2 bases to trimming and J lost 5 bases, with 6 bases between them. Here the CDR3 reads CASSPSGNEKLFF. CDR3 sequence (DNA): TGTGCCAGCTCACCATCAGGGAATGAAAAACTGTTTTTT.

This clone was found a few times. This chain joins TRBV7-9 and TRBJ1-5; D might be TRBD1 (6 bases). V lost 3 bases and J lost 0, with 12 bases in between. The CDR3 runs 16 residues. The V gene's germline CDR1 is SEHNR and CDR2 FQNEAQ (reference sequence). The CDR3 loop is CASSFSDRLSNQPQHF. The CDR3 DNA follows: TGTGCCAGCAGCTTCTCTGACAGGCTTAGCAATCAGCCCCAGCATTTT.